This T cell receptor beta chain was identified during a study of shared clonotypes between healthy human individuals. General study results and limits: Compared with memory subsets, naive subsets generally had larger estimated richness.

Libraries were prepared by immunoSEQ multiplex PCR; TCRdb keeps only in-frame clonotypes and omits some of them. The table lists 2 million to 2.5 million clones, approximately 95% of them singletons. This clone has only one observation. The antigen is not known. The TCR sequence derives from a man in his late teens or twenties in good health. Sequenced: naive CD4+ T cells sorted from blood. Noted subset: CD45RA+ positively selected.

CDR3 sequence reads: CASTEGTGSAYEQYF. DNA of the CDR3: TGTGCCAGCACCGAGGGGACAGGGTCGGCCTACGAGCAGTACTTC. The V and J genes are TRBV6-1 and TRBJ2-7, with 9 bases identical to TRBD1. This CDR3 has 15 residues. The J segment lost 2 bases and the V segment lost 7 bases, leaving 9 bases of the junction unmatched. In germline, CDR1 is MNHNS, CDR2 SASEGT.